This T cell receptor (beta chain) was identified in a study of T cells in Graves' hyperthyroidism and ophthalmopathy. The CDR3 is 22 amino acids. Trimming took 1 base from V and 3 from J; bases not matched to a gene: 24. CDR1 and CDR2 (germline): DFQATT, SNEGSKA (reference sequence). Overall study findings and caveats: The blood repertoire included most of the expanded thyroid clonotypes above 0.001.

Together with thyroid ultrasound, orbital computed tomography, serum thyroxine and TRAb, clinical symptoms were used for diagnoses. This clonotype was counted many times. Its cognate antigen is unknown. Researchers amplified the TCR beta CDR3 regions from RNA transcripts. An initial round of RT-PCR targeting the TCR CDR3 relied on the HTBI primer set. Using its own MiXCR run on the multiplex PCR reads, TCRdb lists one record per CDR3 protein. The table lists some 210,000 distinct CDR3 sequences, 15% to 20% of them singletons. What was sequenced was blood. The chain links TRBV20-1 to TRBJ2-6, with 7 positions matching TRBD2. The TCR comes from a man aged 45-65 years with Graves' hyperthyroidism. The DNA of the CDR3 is TGCAGTGCTAGAGTTCTGTCTAGCGGAACGTTGGAGGATGTATATGGGGCCAACGTCCTGACTTTC. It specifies CSARVLSSGTLEDVYGANVLTF.